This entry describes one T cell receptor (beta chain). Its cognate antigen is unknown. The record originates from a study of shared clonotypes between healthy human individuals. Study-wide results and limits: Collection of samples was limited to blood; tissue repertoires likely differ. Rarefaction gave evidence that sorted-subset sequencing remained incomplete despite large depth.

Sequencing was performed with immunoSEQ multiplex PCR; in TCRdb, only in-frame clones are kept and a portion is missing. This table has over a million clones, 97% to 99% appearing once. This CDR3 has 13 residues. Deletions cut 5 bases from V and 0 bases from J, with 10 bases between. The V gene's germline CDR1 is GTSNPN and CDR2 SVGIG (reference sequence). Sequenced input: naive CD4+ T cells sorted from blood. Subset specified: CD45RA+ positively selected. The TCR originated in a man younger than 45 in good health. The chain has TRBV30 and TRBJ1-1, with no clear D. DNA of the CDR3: TGTGCCTGGGAGCCCCCTATGAACACTGAAGCTTTCTTT. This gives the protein CAWEPPMNTEAFF.